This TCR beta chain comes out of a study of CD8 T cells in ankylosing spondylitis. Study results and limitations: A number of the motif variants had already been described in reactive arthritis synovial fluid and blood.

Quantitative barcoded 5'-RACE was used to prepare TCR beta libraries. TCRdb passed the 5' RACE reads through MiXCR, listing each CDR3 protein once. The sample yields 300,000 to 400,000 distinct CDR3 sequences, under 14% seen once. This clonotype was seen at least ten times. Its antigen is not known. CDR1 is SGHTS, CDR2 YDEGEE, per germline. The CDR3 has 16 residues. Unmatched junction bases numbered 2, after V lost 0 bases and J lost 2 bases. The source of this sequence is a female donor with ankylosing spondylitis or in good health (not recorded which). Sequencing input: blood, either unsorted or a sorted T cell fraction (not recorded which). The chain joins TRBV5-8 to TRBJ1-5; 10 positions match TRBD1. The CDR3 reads CASSLDGTGGNQPQHF. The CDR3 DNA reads TGTGCCAGCAGCTTGGATGGGACAGGGGGCAATCAGCCCCAGCATTTT.